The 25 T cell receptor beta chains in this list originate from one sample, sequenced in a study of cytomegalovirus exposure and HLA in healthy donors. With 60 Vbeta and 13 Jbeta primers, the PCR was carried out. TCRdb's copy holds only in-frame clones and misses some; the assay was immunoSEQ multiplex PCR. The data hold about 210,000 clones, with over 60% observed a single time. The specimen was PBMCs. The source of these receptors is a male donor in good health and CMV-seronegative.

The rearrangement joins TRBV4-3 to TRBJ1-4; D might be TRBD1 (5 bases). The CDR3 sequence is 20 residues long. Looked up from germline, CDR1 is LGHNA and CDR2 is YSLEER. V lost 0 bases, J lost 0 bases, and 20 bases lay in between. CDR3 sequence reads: CASSQEARAGTTATNEKLFF. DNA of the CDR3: TGCGCCAGCAGCCAAGAAGCCAGGGCCGGCACAACTGCAACTAATGAAAAACTGTTTTTT.

In DNA, the CDR3 is TGTGCCAGCTCACCTCTTGTACAGAGCTCCTATAATTCACCCCTCCACTTT. It translates to CASSPLVQSSYNSPLHF. This chain links TRBV18 with TRBJ1-6; no definite D call. The germline gives CDR1 KGHSH, CDR2 LQKENI. The CDR3 is 17 amino acids. V shed 3 bases and J shed 0 bases, with 12 bases lying between them. Looking up the rest from reference TRBV18 and TRBJ1-6 gives the full variable domain: NAGVMQNPRHLVRRRGQEARLRCSPMKGHSHVYWYRQLPEEGLKFMVYLQKENIIDESGMPKERFSAEFPKEGPSILRIQQVVRGDSAAYFCASSPLVQSSYNSPLHFGNGTRLTVT.

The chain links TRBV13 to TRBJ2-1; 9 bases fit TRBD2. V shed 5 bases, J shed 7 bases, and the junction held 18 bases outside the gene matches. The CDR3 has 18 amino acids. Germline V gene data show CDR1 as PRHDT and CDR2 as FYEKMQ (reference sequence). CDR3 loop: CASSPSVAGAGAQNEQFF. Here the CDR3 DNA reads TGTGCCAGCAGCCCCAGTGTAGCGGGGGCCGGGGCTCAGAATGAGCAGTTCTTC.

The CDR3 region is CAWEGQTVKRAFF. CDR3 sequence (DNA): TGTGCCTGGGAGGGACAGACAGTGAAGCGGGCTTTCTTT. The chain is built from TRBV30 and TRBJ1-1, with 7 bases that match TRBD1. The CDR3 runs 13 residues. Losses at the gene ends were 5 bases for V and 11 bases for J; bases not matched to a gene: 14. Germline V CDR1 and CDR2: GTSNPN, SVGIG (reference sequence).

CDR3 DNA sequence: TGTGCCAGCAGCGCGAACGACAGACTGAACACTGAAGCTTTCTTT. Translated: CASSANDRLNTEAFF. V gene TRBV7-3 combines with J gene TRBJ1-1, with D possibly matching TRBD1 (5 bases). Germline CDR1 and CDR2: SGHTA and FQGTGA. This CDR3 region has 15 residues. Trimming shortened V by 5 bases and J by 0 bases, and 13 bases separated the two germline ends.

The CDR3 protein is CASSLVGSSSGNTIYF. The CDR3 bases are TGTGCCAGCAGCTTAGTGGGCAGCTCCTCTGGAAACACCATATATTTT. This chain joins TRBV7-2 and TRBJ1-3; D ambiguous. CDR3 length: 16 residues. Germline V gene lookup returns CDR1 SGHTA and CDR2 FQGNSA. V gave up 1 base and J gave up 0 bases, with 10 bases separating them.

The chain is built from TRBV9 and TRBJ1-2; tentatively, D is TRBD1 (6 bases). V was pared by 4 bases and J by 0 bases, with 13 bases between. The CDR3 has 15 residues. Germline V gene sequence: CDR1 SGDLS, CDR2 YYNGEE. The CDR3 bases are TGTGCCAGCAGCCCCGGGGGGGCTTCTAACTATGGCTACACCTTC. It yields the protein CASSPGGASNYGYTF.

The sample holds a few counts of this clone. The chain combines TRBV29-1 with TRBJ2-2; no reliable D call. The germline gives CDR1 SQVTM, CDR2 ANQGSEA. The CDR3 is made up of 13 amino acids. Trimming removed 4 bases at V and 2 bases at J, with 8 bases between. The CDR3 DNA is TGCAGCGTTGTTCGGAGCAACACCGGGGAGCTGTTTTTT. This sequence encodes CSVVRSNTGELFF.

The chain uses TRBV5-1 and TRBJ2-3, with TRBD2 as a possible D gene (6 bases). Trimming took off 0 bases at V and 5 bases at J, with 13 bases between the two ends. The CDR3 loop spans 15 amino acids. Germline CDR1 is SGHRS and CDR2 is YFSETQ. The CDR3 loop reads CASSLAGQGGDTQYF. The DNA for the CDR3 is TGCGCCAGCAGCTTGGCCGGGCAGGGAGGAGATACGCAGTATTTT.

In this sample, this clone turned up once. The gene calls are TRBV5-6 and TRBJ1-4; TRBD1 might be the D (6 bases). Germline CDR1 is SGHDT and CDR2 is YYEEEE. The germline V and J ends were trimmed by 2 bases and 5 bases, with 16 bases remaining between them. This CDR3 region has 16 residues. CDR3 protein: CASSLGGRSGNEKLFF. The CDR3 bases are TGTGCCAGCAGCTTAGGGGGACGATCGGGCAATGAAAAACTGTTTTTT.

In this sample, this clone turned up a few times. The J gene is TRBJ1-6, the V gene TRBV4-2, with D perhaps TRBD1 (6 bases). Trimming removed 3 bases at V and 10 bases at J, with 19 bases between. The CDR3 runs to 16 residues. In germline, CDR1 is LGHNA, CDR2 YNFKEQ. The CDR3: CASSQGNRVGYSPLHF. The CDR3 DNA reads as TGTGCCAGCAGCCAGGGAAACAGGGTAGGGTACTCACCCCTCCACTTT.

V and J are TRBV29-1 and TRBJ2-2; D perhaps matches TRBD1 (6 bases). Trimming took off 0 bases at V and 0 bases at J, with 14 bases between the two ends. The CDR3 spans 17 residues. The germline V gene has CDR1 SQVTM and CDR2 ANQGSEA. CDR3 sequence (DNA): TGCAGCGTTGAAGATGGGGGACATAGCGCGAACACCGGGGAGCTGTTTTTT. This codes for CSVEDGGHSANTGELFF.

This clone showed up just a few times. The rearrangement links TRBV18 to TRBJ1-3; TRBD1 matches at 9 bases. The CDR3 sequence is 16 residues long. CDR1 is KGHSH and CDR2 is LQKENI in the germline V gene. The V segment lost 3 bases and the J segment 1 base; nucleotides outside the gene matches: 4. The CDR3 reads CASSPGTGFSGNTIYF. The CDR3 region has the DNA TGTGCCAGCTCACCTGGGACAGGGTTTTCTGGAAACACCATATATTTT.

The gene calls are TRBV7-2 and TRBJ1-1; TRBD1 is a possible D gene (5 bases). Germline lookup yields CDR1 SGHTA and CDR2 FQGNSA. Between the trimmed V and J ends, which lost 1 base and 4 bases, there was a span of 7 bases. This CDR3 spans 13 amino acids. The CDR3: CASSLGGGTEAFF. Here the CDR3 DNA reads TGTGCCAGCAGCTTAGGGGGGGGCACTGAAGCTTTCTTT.

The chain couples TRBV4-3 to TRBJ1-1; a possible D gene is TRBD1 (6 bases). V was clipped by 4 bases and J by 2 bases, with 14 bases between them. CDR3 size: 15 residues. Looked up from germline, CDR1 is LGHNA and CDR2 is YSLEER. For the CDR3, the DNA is TGCGCCAGCAGCCGCCTGACAGGAGCCAACACTGAAGCTTTCTTT. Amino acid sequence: CASSRLTGANTEAFF.

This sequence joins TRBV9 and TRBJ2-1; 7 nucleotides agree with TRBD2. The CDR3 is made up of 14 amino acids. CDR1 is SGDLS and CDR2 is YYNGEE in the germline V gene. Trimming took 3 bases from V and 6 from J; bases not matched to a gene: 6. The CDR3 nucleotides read TGTGCCAGCAGCGACCGGGACTACCGCAATGAGCAGTTCTTC. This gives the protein CASSDRDYRNEQFF.

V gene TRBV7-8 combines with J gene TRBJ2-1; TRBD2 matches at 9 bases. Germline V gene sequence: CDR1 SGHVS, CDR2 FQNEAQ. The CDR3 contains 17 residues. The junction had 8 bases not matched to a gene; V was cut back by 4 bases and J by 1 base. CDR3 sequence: CASSSEAGGVSYNEQFF. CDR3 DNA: TGTGCCAGCAGCTCCGAGGCGGGAGGGGTATCCTACAATGAGCAGTTCTTC.

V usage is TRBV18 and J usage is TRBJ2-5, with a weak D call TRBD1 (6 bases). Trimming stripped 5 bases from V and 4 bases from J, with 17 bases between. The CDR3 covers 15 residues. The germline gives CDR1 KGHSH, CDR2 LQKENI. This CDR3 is CASSGLGQKTETQYF. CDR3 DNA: TGTGCCAGCTCAGGGTTGGGACAAAAAACAGAGACCCAGTACTTC.

In DNA, the CDR3 is TGTGCCAGCCTACGAAGGTCAGGGGGGAAAGAGACCCAGTACTTC. This translates into CASLRRSGGKETQYF. The chain uses TRBV6-1 and TRBJ2-5, with D possibly being TRBD1 (7 bases). V lost 8 bases and J 3 bases, leaving 19 bases between the germline ends. CDR3 length: 15 amino acids. The germline CDR1 and CDR2 sequences are MNHNS and SASEGT.

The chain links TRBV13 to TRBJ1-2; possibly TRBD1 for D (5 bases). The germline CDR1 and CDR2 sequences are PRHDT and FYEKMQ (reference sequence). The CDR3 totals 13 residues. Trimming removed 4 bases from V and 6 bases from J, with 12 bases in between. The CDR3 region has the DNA TGTGCCAGCAGCTCGACAGAGCGGGATGGCTACACCTTC. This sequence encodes CASSSTERDGYTF.

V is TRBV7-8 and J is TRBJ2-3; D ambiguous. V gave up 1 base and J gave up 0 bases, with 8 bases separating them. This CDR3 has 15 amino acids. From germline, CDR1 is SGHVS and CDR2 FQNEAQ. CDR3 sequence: CASSLVSISTDTQYF. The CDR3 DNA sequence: TGTGCCAGCAGCTTAGTCAGTATCAGCACAGATACGCAGTATTTT.

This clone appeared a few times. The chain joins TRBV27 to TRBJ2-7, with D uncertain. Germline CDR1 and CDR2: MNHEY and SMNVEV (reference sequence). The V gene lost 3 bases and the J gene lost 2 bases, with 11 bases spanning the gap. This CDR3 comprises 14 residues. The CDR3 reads CASSFSVAPYEQYF. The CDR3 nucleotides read TGTGCCAGCAGTTTCTCAGTTGCCCCCTACGAGCAGTACTTC.

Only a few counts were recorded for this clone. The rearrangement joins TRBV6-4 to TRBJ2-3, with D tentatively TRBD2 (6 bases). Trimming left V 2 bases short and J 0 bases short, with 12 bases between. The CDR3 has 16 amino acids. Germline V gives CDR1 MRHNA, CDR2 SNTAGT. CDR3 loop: CASSDTQRASTDTQYF. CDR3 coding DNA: TGTGCCAGCAGTGACACCCAGCGGGCTAGCACAGATACGCAGTATTTT.

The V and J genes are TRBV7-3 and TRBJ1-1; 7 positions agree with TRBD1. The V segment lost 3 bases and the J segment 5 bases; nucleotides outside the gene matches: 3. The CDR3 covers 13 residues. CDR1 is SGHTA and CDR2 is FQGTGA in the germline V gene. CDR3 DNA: TGTGCCAGCAGCTTGACAGGGAAAACTGAAGCTTTCTTT. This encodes CASSLTGKTEAFF. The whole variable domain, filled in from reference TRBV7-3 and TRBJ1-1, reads GAGVSQTPSNKVTEKGKYVELRCDPISGHTALYWYRQSLGQGPEFLIYFQGTGAADDSGLPNDRFFAVRPEGSVSTLKIQRTERGDSAVYLCASSLTGKTEAFFGQGTRLTVV.

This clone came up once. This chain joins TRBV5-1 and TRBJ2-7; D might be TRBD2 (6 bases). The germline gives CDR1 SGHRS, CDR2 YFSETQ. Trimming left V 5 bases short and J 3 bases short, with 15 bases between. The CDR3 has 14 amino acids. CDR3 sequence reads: CASRNKEGNYEQYF. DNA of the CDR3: TGCGCCAGCAGAAATAAGGAGGGGAACTACGAGCAGTACTTC.